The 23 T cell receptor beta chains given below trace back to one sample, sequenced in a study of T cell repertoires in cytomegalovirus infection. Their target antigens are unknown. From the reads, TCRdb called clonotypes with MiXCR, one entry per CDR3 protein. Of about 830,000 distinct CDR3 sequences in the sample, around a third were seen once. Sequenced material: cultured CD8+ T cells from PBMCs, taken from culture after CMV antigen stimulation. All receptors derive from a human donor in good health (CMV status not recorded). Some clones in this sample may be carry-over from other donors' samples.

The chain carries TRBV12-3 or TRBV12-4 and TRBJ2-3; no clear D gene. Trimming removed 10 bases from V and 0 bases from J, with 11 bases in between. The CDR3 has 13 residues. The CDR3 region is CATKYPSTDTQYF. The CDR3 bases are TGTGCCACCAAATACCCTAGCACAGATACGCAGTATTTT.

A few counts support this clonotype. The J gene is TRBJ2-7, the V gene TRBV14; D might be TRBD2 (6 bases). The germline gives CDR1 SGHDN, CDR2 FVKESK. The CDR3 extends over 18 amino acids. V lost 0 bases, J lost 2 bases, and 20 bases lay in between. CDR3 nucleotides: TGTGCCAGCAGCCAAGATCGGGGTGGCGGGGACCTAACCTACGAGCAGTACTTC. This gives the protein CASSQDRGGGDLTYEQYF. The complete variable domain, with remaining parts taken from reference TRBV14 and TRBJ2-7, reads EAGVTQFPSHSVIEKGQTVTLRCDPISGHDNLYWYRRVMGKEIKFLLHFVKESKQDESGMPNNRFLAERTGGTYSTLKVQPAELEDSGVYFCASSQDRGGGDLTYEQYFGPGTRLTVT.

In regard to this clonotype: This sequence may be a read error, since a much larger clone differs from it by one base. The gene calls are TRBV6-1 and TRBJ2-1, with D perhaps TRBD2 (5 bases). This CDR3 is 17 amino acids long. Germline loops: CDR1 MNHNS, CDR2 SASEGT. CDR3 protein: CANSIPSFQSSYNEQFF. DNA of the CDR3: TGTGCCAACAGTATCCCTAGCTTCCAGAGCTCCTACAATGAGCAGTTCTTC.

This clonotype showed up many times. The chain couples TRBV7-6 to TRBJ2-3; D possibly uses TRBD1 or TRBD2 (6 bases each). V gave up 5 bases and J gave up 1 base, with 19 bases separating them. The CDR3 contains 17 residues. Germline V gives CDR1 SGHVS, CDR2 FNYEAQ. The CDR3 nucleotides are TGTGCCAGCAGCACGCCCAAGGGGGGAACTGGCACAGATACGCAGTATTTT. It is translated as CASSTPKGGTGTDTQYF.

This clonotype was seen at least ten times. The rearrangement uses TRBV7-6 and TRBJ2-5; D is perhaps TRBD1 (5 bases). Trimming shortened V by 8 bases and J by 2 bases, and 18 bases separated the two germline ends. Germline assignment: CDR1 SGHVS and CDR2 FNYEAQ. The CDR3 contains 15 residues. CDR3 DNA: TGTGCCAGCGGGGCGATTCCAGGTAGACAAGAGACCCAGTACTTC. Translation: CASGAIPGRQETQYF.

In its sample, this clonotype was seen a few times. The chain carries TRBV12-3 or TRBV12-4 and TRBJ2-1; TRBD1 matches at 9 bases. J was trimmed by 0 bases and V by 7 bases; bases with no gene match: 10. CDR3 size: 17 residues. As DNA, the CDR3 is TGTGCCAGCACCGGACAGGGGCCAATCCGCTCCTACAATGAGCAGTTCTTC. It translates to CASTGQGPIRSYNEQFF.

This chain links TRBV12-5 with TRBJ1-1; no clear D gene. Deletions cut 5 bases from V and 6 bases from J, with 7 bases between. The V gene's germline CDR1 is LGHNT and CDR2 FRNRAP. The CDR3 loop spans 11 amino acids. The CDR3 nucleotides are TGTGCTAGTGGTCCGGCAGCTGAAGCTTTCTTT. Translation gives CASGPAAEAFF.

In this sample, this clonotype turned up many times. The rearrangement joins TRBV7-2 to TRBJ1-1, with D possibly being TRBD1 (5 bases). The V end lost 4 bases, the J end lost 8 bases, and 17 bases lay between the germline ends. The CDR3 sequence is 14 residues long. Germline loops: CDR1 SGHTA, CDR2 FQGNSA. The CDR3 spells CASSWGSGTPEAFF. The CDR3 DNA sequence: TGTGCCAGCAGCTGGGGGTCCGGGACTCCCGAAGCTTTCTTT.

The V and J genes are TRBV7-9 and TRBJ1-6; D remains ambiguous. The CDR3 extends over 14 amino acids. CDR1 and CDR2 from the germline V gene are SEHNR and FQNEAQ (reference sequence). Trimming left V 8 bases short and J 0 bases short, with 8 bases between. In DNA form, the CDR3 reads TGTGCCAGCTATCCTGGCTCCTATAATTCACCCCTCCACTTT. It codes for CASYPGSYNSPLHF.

CDR3 in DNA: TGTGCCAGCAGCTTGCAGGGACAGCCTGAAGCTTTCTTT. This sequence encodes CASSLQGQPEAFF. The chain joins TRBV5-5 to TRBJ1-1; the match to TRBD1 covers 7 bases. Germline CDR1 is SGHKS and CDR2 is YYEKEE (reference sequence). The CDR3 length is 13 residues. V gave up 1 base and J gave up 6 bases; unmatched junction bases: 3. Complete variable domain (other parts from reference TRBV5-5 and TRBJ1-1): DAGVTQSPTHLIKTRGQQVTLRCSPISGHKSVSWYQQVLGQGPQFIFQYYEKEERGRGNFPDRFSARQFPNYSSELNVNALLLGDSALYLCASSLQGQPEAFFGQGTRLTVV.

The CDR3 nucleotides are TGTGCCATCAGTGAGTCTATTAGCGTGGCAGATACGCAGTATTTT. It is translated as CAISESISVADTQYF. This chain connects TRBV10-3 to TRBJ2-3; maybe TRBD2 (5 bases). Trimming cost V 0 bases and J 4 bases, with 11 bases left between them. There are 15 residues in the CDR3. The germline V gene encodes CDR1 ENHRY and CDR2 SYGVKD.

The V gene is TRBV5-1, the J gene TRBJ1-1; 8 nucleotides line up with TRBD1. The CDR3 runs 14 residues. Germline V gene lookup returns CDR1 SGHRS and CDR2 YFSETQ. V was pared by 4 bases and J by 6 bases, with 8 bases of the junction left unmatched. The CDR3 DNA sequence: TGCGCCAGCAGCAGTACCGGACAGGGCCCTGAAGCTTTCTTT. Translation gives CASSSTGQGPEAFF.

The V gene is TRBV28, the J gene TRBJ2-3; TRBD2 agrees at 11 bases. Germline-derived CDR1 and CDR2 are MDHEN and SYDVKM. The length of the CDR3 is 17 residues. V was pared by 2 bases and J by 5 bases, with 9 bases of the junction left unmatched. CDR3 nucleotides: TGTGCCAGCAGTTTAGAACTAGCGGGGGCCTCACAAGATACGCAGTATTTT. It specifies CASSLELAGASQDTQYF.

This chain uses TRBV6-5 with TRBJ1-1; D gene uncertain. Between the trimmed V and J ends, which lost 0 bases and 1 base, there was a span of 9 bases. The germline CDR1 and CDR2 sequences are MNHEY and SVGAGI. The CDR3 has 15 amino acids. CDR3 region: CASSYSLGTNTEAFF. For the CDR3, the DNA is TGTGCCAGCAGTTACTCGCTAGGAACGAACACTGAAGCTTTCTTT.

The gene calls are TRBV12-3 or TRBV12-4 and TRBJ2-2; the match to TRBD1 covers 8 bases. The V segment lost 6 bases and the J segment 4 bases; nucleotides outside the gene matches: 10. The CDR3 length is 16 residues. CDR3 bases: TGTGCCAGCAGCTCTACGACAGGGGCTTCCACCGGGGAGCTGTTTTTT. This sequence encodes CASSSTTGASTGELFF.

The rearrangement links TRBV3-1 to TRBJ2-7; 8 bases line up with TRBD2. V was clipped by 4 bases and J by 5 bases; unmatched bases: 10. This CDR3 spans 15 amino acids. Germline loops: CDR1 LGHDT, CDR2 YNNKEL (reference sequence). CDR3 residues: CASSPSPGLGDEQYV. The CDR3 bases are TGTGCCAGCAGCCCCTCCCCGGGACTAGGTGACGAGCAGTACGTC.

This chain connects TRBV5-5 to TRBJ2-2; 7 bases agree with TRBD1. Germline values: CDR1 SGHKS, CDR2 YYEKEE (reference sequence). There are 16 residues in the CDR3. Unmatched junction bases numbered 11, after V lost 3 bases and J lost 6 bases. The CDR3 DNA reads TGTGCCAGCAGCTACTCACAGGGGTCACTTCCCGGGGAGCTGTTTTTT. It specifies CASSYSQGSLPGELFF.

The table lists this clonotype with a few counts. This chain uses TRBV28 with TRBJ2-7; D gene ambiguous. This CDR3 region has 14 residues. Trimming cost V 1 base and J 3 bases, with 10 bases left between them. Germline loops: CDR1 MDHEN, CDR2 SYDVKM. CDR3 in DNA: TGTGCCAGCAGTTTATCCTCAGCCCTCTACGAGCAGTACGTC. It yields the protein CASSLSSALYEQYV.

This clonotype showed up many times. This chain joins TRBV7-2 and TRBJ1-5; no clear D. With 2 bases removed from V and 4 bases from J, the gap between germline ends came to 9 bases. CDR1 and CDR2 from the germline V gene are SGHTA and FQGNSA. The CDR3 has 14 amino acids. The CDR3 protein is CASSLNWRNQPQHF. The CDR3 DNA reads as TGTGCCAGCAGCTTAAATTGGAGAAATCAGCCCCAGCATTTT.

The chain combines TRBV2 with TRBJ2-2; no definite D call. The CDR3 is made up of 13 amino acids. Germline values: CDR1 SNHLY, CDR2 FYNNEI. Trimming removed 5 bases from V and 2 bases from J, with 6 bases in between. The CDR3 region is CASSSDNTGELFF. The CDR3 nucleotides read TGTGCCAGCAGTAGCGATAACACCGGGGAGCTGTTTTTT. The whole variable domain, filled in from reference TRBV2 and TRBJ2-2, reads EPEVTQTPSHQVTQMGQEVILRCVPISNHLYFYWYRQILGQKVEFLVSFYNNEISEKSEIFDDQFSVERPDGSNFTLKIRSTKLEDSAMYFCASSSDNTGELFFGEGSRLTVL.

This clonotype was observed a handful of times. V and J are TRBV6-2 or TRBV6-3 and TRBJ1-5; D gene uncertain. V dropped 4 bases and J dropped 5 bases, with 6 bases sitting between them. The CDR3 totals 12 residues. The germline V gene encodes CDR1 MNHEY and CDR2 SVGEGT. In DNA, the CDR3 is TGTGCCAGCAGTTCCCTGTATCAGCCCCAGCATTTT. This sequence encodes CASSSLYQPQHF.

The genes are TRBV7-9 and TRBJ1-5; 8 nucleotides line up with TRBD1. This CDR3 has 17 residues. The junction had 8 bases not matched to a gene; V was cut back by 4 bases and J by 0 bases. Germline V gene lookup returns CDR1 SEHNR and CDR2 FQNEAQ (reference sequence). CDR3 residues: CASSSERQGYSNQPQHF. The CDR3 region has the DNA TGTGCCAGCAGCTCGGAGCGACAGGGGTATAGCAATCAGCCCCAGCATTTT.

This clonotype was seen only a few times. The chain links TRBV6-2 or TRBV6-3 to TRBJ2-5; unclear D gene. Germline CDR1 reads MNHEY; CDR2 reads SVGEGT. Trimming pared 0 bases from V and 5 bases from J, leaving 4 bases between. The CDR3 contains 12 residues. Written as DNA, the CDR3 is TGTGCCAGCAGTTACTCGTTCGAGACCCAGTACTTC. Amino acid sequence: CASSYSFETQYF.